The clone carrying this T cell receptor (beta chain) was picked up many times. Its antigen remains unidentified. People with hyperthyroidism were aged 18 to 65 and newly diagnosed, under 2 months' duration. The authors amplified TCR beta CDR3 regions from RNA transcripts. RT-PCR in the first round used HTBI primers; a second-round multiplex PCR followed. From the multiplex PCR reads, TCRdb called clonotypes with MiXCR, one entry per CDR3 protein. The sample yields roughly 1.1 million distinct CDR3 sequences, 36% seen once. V shed 4 bases and J shed 0 bases, with 14 bases lying between them. The CDR3 sequence is 16 residues long. Germline V CDR1 and CDR2: SGHRS, YFSETQ. This specimen comes from a study of Graves' ophthalmopathy and Graves' hyperthyroidism. Whole-study findings and limits: At less than 71% sensitivity and 72.22% specificity, the model predicted progression of the ophthalmopathy. Most expanded thyroid clonotypes above 0.001 frequency also appeared in blood.

Sequencing used peripheral blood or thyroid tissue (not recorded which). The receptor's source is an adult man with Graves' hyperthyroidism. V is TRBV5-1 and J is TRBJ1-3; D gene uncertain. In DNA form, the CDR3 reads TGCGCCAGCAGCCCCGGACTGCGTCACTCTGGAAACACCATATATTTT. This gives the protein CASSPGLRHSGNTIYF.